Below, 25 T cell receptor beta chains from the same sample are listed, as sequenced in a study of response to subunit inactivated influenza vaccine. A single record per CDR3 protein comes from TCRdb applying MiXCR to the RT-PCR reads. The sample yields 600,000 to 700,000 distinct CDR3 sequences, 12% to 15% seen once. The starting material was PBMCs from blood, obtained 14 to 15 days before vaccination. All receptors derive from a man aged 50 to 59 who received an inactivated influenza vaccine.

The chain carries TRBV4-3 and TRBJ1-5; the D is unclear. The germline gives CDR1 LGHNA, CDR2 YSLEER. This CDR3 has 14 residues. The ends were cut back, 1 base at V and 0 bases at J, with 4 bases in the middle. The CDR3 region is CASSQVSSNQPQHF. CDR3 in DNA: TGCGCCAGCAGCCAAGTGTCTAGCAATCAGCCCCAGCATTTT.

This clonotype was seen more than once but under ten times. This rearrangement joins TRBV12-3 or TRBV12-4 to TRBJ1-1; no firm D call. CDR3 size: 15 residues. The ends were cut back, 4 bases at V and 0 bases at J, with 12 bases in the middle. CDR3 in amino acids: CASSYAGRLNTEAFF. DNA of the CDR3: TGTGCCAGCAGTTACGCGGGCAGGCTGAACACTGAAGCTTTCTTT.

This clonotype was seen repeatedly, ten times or more. The J gene is TRBJ2-7, the V gene TRBV12-3 or TRBV12-4, with a possible D match to TRBD2 (5 bases). Trimming cost V 4 bases and J 8 bases, with 18 bases left between them. The CDR3 has 14 amino acids. DNA for the CDR3: TGTGCCAGCAGTTCCTTCCAGATGAGGGATCAGCAGTACTTC. This codes for CASSSFQMRDQQYF.

V and J are TRBV2 and TRBJ2-1, with 8 bases lining up with TRBD2. This CDR3 is built from 13 residues. Trimming removed 6 bases from V and 8 bases from J; junction bases left unmatched: 6. CDR1 and CDR2 (germline): SNHLY, FYNNEI. The CDR3 loop is CASRSGSSDEQFF. In DNA, the CDR3 is TGTGCCAGCAGAAGCGGGAGTAGCGATGAGCAGTTCTTC.

This clonotype was seen repeatedly, ten times or more. The chain recombines TRBV3-1 with TRBJ2-2, with D possibly matching TRBD1 (5 bases). CDR1 is LGHDT, CDR2 YNNKEL, per germline (reference sequence). V lost 0 bases, J lost 6 bases, and 17 bases lay in between. This CDR3 has 17 amino acids. The CDR3 is CASSQDGMTVTAGELFF. DNA for the CDR3: TGTGCCAGCAGCCAAGATGGGATGACAGTTACGGCCGGGGAGCTGTTTTTT.

This clonotype was found once. This chain links TRBV20-1 with TRBJ2-3; 13 nucleotides line up with TRBD2. Germline CDR1 is DFQATT and CDR2 is SNEGSKA (reference sequence). V lost 4 bases to trimming and J lost 1 base; unmatched junction nucleotides: 2. The CDR3 loop spans 15 amino acids. The CDR3 reads CSATGTSGGTDTQYF. The CDR3 DNA reads TGCAGTGCTACTGGGACTAGCGGGGGCACAGATACGCAGTATTTT.

The genes are TRBV20-1 and TRBJ1-6; unclear D gene. From germline, CDR1 is DFQATT and CDR2 SNEGSKA (reference sequence). Deletions cut 1 base from V and 6 bases from J, with 10 bases between. The CDR3 length is 14 residues. In DNA, the CDR3 is TGCAGTGCTAGAGGAGCAGATTTTAATTCACCCCTCCACTTT. Translating it yields CSARGADFNSPLHF.

This clonotype has a count of ten or more. The chain has TRBV5-5 and TRBJ2-5; 8 bases are a match to TRBD1. The CDR3 has 13 amino acids. Germline V gives CDR1 SGHKS, CDR2 YYEKEE (reference sequence). V shed 4 bases, J shed 3 bases, and the junction held 2 bases outside the gene matches. This CDR3 reads CASSPTGEETQYF. CDR3 bases: TGTGCCAGCAGCCCGACAGGGGAAGAGACCCAGTACTTC.

The rearrangement joins TRBV5-1 to TRBJ2-6; D unresolved. This CDR3 contains 16 residues. Per the germline V gene, CDR1 is SGHRS and CDR2 is YFSETQ. Deletions cut 4 bases from V and 2 bases from J, with 13 bases between. The CDR3 sequence is CASSPGVFAGANVLTF. The CDR3 nucleotides are TGCGCCAGCAGCCCGGGTGTATTCGCTGGGGCCAACGTCCTGACTTTC. The full variable domain, completed using reference TRBV5-1 and TRBJ2-6, is KAGVTQTPRYLIKTRGQQVTLSCSPISGHRSVSWYQQTPGQGLQFLFEYFSETQRNKGNFPGRFSGRQFSNSRSEMNVSTLELGDSALYLCASSPGVFAGANVLTFGAGSRLTVL.

The CDR3 reads CSAAGTSGRLGNEQFF. DNA for the CDR3: TGCAGTGCTGCCGGGACTAGCGGGAGACTAGGGAATGAGCAGTTCTTC. The rearrangement links TRBV20-1 to TRBJ2-1; TRBD2 matches 14 bases. There are 16 residues in the CDR3. Losses at the gene ends were 5 bases for V and 7 bases for J; bases not matched to a gene: 10. CDR1 is DFQATT, CDR2 SNEGSKA, per germline (reference sequence).

The chain uses TRBV12-3 or TRBV12-4 and TRBJ2-3; D remains ambiguous. Trimming removed 6 bases from V and 0 bases from J, with 10 bases in between. CDR3 length: 14 residues. The CDR3 coding sequence is TGTGCCAGCAGCACCCTAGGAAGCACAGATACGCAGTATTTT. Protein: CASSTLGSTDTQYF.

The chain carries TRBV9 and TRBJ2-1, with D perhaps assigned TRBD1 or TRBD2 (5 bases each). Germline CDR1 SGDLS, CDR2 YYNGEE. The CDR3 is 16 amino acids. V shed 0 bases and J shed 5 bases, with 15 bases lying between them. CDR3 bases: TGTGCCAGCAGCGTAGTTTTTGCAGGGACCCACAATGAGCAGTTCTTC. This encodes CASSVVFAGTHNEQFF.

V usage is TRBV6-1 and J usage is TRBJ2-5; 8 bases map to TRBD1. The junction had 4 bases not matched to a gene; V was cut back by 4 bases and J by 6 bases. The CDR3 is made up of 13 amino acids. Germline CDR1 and CDR2: MNHNS and SASEGT. CDR3 sequence reads: CASSADRAKTQYF. CDR3 sequence (DNA): TGTGCCAGCAGTGCGGACAGGGCAAAGACCCAGTACTTC.

A few counts support this clonotype. The chain combines TRBV20-1 with TRBJ2-1, with 8 bases fitting TRBD1. Germline lookup yields CDR1 DFQATT and CDR2 SNEGSKA (reference sequence). With V trimmed by 5 bases and J by 6 bases, 12 bases remained unmatched. This CDR3 has 15 amino acids. The CDR3: CSASPLQGAGNEQFF. CDR3 coding DNA: TGCAGTGCTTCCCCGCTCCAGGGGGCGGGCAATGAGCAGTTCTTC.

V is TRBV25-1 and J is TRBJ2-1; 7 bases agree with TRBD2. The junction had 13 bases not matched to a gene; V was cut back by 6 bases and J by 8 bases. CDR1 and CDR2 (germline): MGHDK, SYGVNS. This CDR3 contains 15 residues. The DNA of the CDR3 is TGTGCCAGCAGCCCCTACTTTGCGGGAGATGATGAGCAGTTCTTC. This encodes CASSPYFAGDDEQFF.

V gene TRBV6-2 or TRBV6-3 combines with J gene TRBJ2-3; D uncertain. Germline values: CDR1 MNHEY, CDR2 SVGEGT. V was shortened by 7 bases and J by 1 base, with 15 bases between the two germline ends. CDR3 length: 15 amino acids. This CDR3 is CASTESWVGTDTQYF. CDR3 DNA sequence: TGTGCCAGCACGGAGAGTTGGGTCGGCACAGATACGCAGTATTTT.

This sequence joins TRBV6-2 or TRBV6-3 and TRBJ2-5, with 7 bases that match TRBD1. The CDR3 contains 14 residues. V shed 4 bases and J 0 bases; nucleotides not matched to a gene: 2. Germline CDR1 reads MNHEY; CDR2 reads SVGEGT. The CDR3 coding sequence is TGTGCCAGCAGTTGGACAGGCTACCAAGAGACCCAGTACTTC. Amino acids: CASSWTGYQETQYF.

Points on this clonotype: Sequence at one end of the junction differs from germline and may be a read error. V usage is TRBV3-1 and J usage is TRBJ1-1; D remains unclear. Germline V gene lookup returns CDR1 LGHDT and CDR2 YNNKEL (reference sequence). This CDR3 has 15 amino acids. CDR3 amino acids: CASSQEMVSGNEDFF. CDR3 DNA sequence: TGTGCCAGCAGCCAAGAAATGGTGAGCGGCAATGAAGATTTCTTT.

The chain has TRBV4-3 and TRBJ1-5, with D hard to call. The CDR3 length is 15 residues. Germline lookup yields CDR1 LGHNA and CDR2 YSLEER. Trimming removed 1 base from V and 4 bases from J, with 11 bases in between. The CDR3 region is CASSQVHSGNQPQHF. The CDR3 region has the DNA TGCGCCAGCAGCCAAGTCCATTCGGGGAATCAGCCCCAGCATTTT.

This clonotype was seen many times. The chain uses TRBV4-3 and TRBJ2-3, with TRBD1 matching over 8 bases. Germline V lookup: CDR1 LGHNA, CDR2 YSLEER. Germline trimming cut 0 bases from V and 1 base from J; bases unmatched to any gene: 6. There are 17 residues in the CDR3. CDR3 amino acids: CASSQDYRGVGTDTQYF. The CDR3 nucleotides read TGCGCCAGCAGCCAAGATTACAGGGGGGTAGGCACAGATACGCAGTATTTT.

The sample holds a few counts of this clonotype. The chain employs TRBV10-3 and TRBJ1-1; 7 bases match TRBD1. The trim removed 8 bases at V and 1 base at J, leaving 13 bases unmatched. This CDR3 is built from 16 residues. CDR1 is ENHRY, CDR2 SYGVKD, per germline. CDR3 amino acids: CAIQEGGGTANTEAFF. The CDR3 coding sequence is TGTGCCATCCAGGAGGGCGGCGGGACAGCGAACACTGAAGCTTTCTTT.

This clonotype turned up a few times. V usage is TRBV27 and J usage is TRBJ1-6; possibly TRBD1 for D (5 bases). Germline CDR1 reads MNHEY; CDR2 reads SMNVEV (reference sequence). V lost 5 bases and J 10 bases, leaving 21 bases between the germline ends. This CDR3 has 16 residues. The CDR3 is CASSPRGLGVPSPLHF. The DNA of the CDR3 is TGTGCCAGCAGTCCTCGGGGTTTGGGGGTACCGTCACCCCTCCACTTT.

On this clonotype itself: A read error may account for a junction end that differs from germline. The gene calls are TRBV29-1 and TRBJ2-2; TRBD2 might be the D (6 bases). The CDR3 runs 15 residues. Germline V gene lookup returns CDR1 SQVTM and CDR2 ANQGSEA. Written as DNA, the CDR3 is TGCAGCGTTGGCTTCTTAGGAGGGAACACCGGGGACCTGTTTTTT. This encodes CSVGFLGGNTGDLFF.

A few counts support this clonotype. The gene calls are TRBV12-3 or TRBV12-4 and TRBJ2-1, with 9 bases fitting TRBD2. Unmatched junction bases numbered 13, after V lost 5 bases and J lost 5 bases. The CDR3 loop spans 17 amino acids. This CDR3 reads CASSPLVAGEFHNEQFF. The CDR3 nucleotides are TGTGCCAGCAGTCCCCTTGTAGCGGGAGAATTCCACAATGAGCAGTTCTTC.

The table lists this clonotype with a few counts. The rearrangement uses TRBV7-2 and TRBJ2-2; a weak D match, TRBD2 (6 bases). This CDR3 has 16 amino acids. V lost 2 bases, J lost 4 bases, and 14 bases lay in between. Germline loops: CDR1 SGHTA, CDR2 FQGNSA. The CDR3, as DNA: TGTGCCAGCAGCTTACAAGGGGCCGGGGGCACCGGGGAGCTGTTTTTT. Amino acid sequence: CASSLQGAGGTGELFF.